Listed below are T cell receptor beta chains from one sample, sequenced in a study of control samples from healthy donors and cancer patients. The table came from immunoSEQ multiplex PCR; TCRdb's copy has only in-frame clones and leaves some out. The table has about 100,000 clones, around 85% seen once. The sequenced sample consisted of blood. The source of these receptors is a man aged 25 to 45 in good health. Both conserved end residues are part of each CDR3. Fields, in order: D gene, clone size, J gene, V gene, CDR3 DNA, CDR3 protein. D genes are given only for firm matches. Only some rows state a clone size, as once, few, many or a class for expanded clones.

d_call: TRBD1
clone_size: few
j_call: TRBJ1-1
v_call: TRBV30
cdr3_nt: TGTGCCTGGAGGGCCGACAGGGGGAGTTGGGCTTTCTTT
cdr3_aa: CAWRADRGSWAFF

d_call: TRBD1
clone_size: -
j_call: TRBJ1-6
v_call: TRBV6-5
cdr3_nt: TGTGCCAGCAGTCACAGGGGTTCACCCCTCCACTTT
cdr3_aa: CASSHRGSPLHF

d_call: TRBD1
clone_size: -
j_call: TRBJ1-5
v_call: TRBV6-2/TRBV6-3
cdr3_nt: TGTGCCAGCAGTCGGGACAGCGCAATCAATCAGCCCCAGCATTTT
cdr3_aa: CASSRDSAINQPQHF

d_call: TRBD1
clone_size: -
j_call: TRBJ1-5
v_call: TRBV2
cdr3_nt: TGTGCCAGCAGGAGGGGACAGAATAGCAATCAGCCCCAGCATTTT
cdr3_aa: CASRRGQNSNQPQHF

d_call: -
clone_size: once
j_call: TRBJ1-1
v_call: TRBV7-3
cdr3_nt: TGTGCCAGCAGCGCCGGACAGAACACTGAAGCTTTCTTT
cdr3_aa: CASSAGQNTEAFF

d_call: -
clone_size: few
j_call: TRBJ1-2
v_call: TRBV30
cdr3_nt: TGTGCCTGGAGTGTGAAAACAGGGTATTTCGATGGCTACACCTTC
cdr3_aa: CAWSVKTGYFDGYTF

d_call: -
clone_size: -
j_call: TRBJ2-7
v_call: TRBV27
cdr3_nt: TGTGCCAGCAGGGTCCTGACCGACTCGGGCGAGCAGTACTTC
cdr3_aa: CASRVLTDSGEQYF

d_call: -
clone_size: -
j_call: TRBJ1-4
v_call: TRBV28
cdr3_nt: TGTGCCAGCAGTTTGTTAGGGACTAATGAAAAACTGTTTTTT
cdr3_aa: CASSLLGTNEKLFF

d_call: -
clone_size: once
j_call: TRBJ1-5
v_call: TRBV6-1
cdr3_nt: TGTGCCAGCAGTGAAAATCAGCCCCAGCATTTT
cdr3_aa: CASSENQPQHF

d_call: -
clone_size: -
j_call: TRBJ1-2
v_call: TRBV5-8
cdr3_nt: TGTGCCAGCAGCTTGGCCACAGGGACCTATGGCTACACCTTC
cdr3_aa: CASSLATGTYGYTF

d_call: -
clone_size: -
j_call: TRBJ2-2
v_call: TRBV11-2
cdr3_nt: TGTGCCAGCAGCCTCCATGGACCGTCAGGGGCCGGGGAGCTGTTTTTT
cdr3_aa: CASSLHGPSGAGELFF

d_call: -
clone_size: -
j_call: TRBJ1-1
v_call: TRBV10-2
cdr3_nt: TGCGCCAGCAGTGGGAGCAGGCCCTCCACTGAAGCTTTCTTT
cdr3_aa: CASSGSRPSTEAFF

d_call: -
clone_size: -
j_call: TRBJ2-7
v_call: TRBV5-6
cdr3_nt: TGTGCCAGCAGCTTGGTCCCAGGTGAGCAGTACTTC
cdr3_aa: CASSLVPGEQYF

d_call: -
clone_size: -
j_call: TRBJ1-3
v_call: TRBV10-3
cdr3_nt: TGTGCCATCAGTGACCAAAACACCATATATTTT
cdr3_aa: CAISDQNTIYF

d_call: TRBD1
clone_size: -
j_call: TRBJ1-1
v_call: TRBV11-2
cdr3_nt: TGTGCCAGCAGCTCCCCACCGGGACAGGAAGCTTTCTTT
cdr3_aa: CASSSPPGQEAFF

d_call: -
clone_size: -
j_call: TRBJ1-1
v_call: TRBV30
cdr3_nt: TGTGCCTGGAGAGAAACCGACAGACGAACTGAAGCTTTCTTT
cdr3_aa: CAWRETDRRTEAFF

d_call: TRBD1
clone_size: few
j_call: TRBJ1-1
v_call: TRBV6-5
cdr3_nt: TGTGCCAGCAGTATAGGACAGGAGAACACTGAAGCTTTCTTT
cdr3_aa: CASSIGQENTEAFF

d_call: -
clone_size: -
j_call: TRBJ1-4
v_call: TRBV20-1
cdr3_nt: TGCAGTGCTAGTTCAGGGACTAATGAAAAACTGTTTTTT
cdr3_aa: CSASSGTNEKLFF

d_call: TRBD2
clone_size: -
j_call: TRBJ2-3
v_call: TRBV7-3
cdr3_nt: TGTGCCAGCAGCTTACTAGCGGGGCCCACAGATACGCAGTATTTT
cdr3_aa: CASSLLAGPTDTQYF

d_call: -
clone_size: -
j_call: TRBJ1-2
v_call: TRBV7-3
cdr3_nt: TGTGCCAGCAGCCCCGACCCGGGCGGGTACGGCTACACCTTC
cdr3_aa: CASSPDPGGYGYTF

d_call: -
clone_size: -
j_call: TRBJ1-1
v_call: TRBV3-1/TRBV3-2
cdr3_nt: TGTGCCAGCAGCCAAGAATATGGGAACACTGAAGCTTTCTTT
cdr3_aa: CASSQEYGNTEAFF

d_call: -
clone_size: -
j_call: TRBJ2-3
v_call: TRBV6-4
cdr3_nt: TGTGCCAGCAGTGACGGGGGGCTTAGCACAGATACGCAGTATTTT
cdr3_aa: CASSDGGLSTDTQYF

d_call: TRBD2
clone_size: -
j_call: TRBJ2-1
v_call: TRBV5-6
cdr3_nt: TGTGCCAGCAGCTCAAAACTAGCGCCGAGCTCCTACAATGAGCAGTTCTTC
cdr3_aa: CASSSKLAPSSYNEQFF

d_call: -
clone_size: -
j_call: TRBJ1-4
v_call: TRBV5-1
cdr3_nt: TGCGCCAGCAGCTGGGAGGGAAATGAAAAACTGTTTTTT
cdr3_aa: CASSWEGNEKLFF

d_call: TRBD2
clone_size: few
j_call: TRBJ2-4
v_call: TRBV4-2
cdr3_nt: TGTGCCAGCAGCTCAATGACTAGCGGGGGATCCATTCAGTACTTC
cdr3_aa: CASSSMTSGGSIQYF

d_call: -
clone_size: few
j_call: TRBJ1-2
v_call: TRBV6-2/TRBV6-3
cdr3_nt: TGTGCCAGCAGCCCCACGGGAGGGAACTATGGCTACACCTTC
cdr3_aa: CASSPTGGNYGYTF

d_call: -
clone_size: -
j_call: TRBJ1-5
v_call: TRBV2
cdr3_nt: TGTGCCAGCAGTGACATAAGCAATCAGCCCCAGCATTTT
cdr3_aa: CASSDISNQPQHF

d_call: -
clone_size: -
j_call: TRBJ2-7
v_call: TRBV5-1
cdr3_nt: TGCGCCAGCAGCTTGGCCGAGGGAGAAGGGCAGTACTTC
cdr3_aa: CASSLAEGEGQYF

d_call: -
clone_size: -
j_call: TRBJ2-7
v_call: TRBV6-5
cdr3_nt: TGTGCCAGCAGTTGGGAGACAGGCTCTTCCTACGAGCAGTACTTC
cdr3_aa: CASSWETGSSYEQYF

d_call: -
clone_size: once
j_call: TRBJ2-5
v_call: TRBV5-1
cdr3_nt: TGCGCCAGCAGCTTGGTTGGGATCGAGGAGACCCAGTACTTC
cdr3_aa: CASSLVGIEETQYF

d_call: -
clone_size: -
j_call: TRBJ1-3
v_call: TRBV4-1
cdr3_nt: TGCGCCAGCAGCCAAGAGTTGACAGCATGGTCCGGAAACACCATATATTTT
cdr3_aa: CASSQELTAWSGNTIYF

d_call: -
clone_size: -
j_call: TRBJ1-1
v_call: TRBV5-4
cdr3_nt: TGTGCCAGCAGCTTGGGGAGGGGTACTGAAGCTTTCTTT
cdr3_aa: CASSLGRGTEAFF

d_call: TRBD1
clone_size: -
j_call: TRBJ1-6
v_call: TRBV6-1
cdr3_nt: TGTGCCAGCAGTGAATTCCAGGGGGGACTCTCCTATAATTCACCCCTCCACTTT
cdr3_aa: CASSEFQGGLSYNSPLHF

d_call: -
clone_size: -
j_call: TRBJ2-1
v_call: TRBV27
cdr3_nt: TGTGCCAGCAGGACTAGTATGCATGAGCAGTTCTTC
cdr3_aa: CASRTSMHEQFF

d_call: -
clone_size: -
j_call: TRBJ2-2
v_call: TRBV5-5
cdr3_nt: TGTGCCAGCAGCTCTACCTACAGGGGGGAGCTGTTTTTT
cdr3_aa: CASSSTYRGELFF

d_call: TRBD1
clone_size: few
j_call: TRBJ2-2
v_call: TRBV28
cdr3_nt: TGTGCCAGCAGTTTCTCAGACAGGGCCAACCGGTTTTTT
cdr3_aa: CASSFSDRANRFF

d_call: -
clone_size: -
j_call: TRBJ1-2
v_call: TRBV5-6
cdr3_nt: TGTGCCAGCAGCGTGATGGGGGGGAGCTATGGCTACACCTTC
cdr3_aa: CASSVMGGSYGYTF

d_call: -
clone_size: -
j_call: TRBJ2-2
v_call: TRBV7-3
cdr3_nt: TGTGCCAGCAGCTTAGACGGTACAACCGGGGAGCTGTTTTTT
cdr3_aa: CASSLDGTTGELFF

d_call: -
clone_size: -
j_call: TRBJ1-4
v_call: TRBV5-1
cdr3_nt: TGCGCCAGCAGCAAGCTAGGGGGGCGGGAAGAAAAACTGTTTTTT
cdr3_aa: CASSKLGGREEKLFF

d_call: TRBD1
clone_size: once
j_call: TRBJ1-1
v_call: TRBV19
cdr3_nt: TGTGCCAGTAGCGCAGGGGGGCCGGGCACTGAAGCTTTCTTT
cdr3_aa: CASSAGGPGTEAFF

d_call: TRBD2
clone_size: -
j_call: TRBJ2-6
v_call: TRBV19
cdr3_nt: TGTGCCAGTAGTATAGATCGGCGGGGGAGCTCTGGGGCCAACGTCCTGACTTTC
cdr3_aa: CASSIDRRGSSGANVLTF

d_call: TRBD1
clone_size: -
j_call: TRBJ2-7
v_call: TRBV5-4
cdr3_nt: TGTGCCAGCAGCTTGGCCGGGACAGGGAGTCACGAGCAGTACTTC
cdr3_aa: CASSLAGTGSHEQYF

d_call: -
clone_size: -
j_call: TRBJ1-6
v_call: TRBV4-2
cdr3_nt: TGTGCCAGCAGCCAAGATCGGGAAGGGGGGTCACCCCTCCACTTT
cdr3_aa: CASSQDREGGSPLHF

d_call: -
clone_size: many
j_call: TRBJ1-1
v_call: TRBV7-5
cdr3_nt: TGTGTCAGAAGCCCCCCGAACACTGAAGCTTTCTTT
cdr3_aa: CVRSPPNTEAFF

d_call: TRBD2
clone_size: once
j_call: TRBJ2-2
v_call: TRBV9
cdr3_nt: TGTGCCAGCAGCCTCAGCGGGGGGAACACCGGGGAGCTGTTTTTT
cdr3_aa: CASSLSGGNTGELFF

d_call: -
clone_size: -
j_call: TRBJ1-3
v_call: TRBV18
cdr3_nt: TGTGCCAGCTCACCAGGGGACGGAAACACCATATATTTT
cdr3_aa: CASSPGDGNTIYF

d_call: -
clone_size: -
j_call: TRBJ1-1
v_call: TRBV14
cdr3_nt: TGTGCCAGCAGCCCACGAGGATCGTACACTGAAGCTTTCTTT
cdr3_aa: CASSPRGSYTEAFF

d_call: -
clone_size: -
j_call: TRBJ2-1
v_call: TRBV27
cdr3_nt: TGTGCCAGCAGTTTATATCTTCAGGGCAGCAATGAGCAGTTCTTC
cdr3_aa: CASSLYLQGSNEQFF

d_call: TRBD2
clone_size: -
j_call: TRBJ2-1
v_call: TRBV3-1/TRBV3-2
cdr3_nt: TGTGCCAGCAGCCGCCCGCTAGCGGGGGGGCGCAATGAGCAGTTCTTC
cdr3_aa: CASSRPLAGGRNEQFF

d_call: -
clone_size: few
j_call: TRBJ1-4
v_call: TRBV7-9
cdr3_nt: TGTGCCAGCAGCGCCCGGGCCTCAACTAATGAAAAACTGTTTTTT
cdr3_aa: CASSARASTNEKLFF

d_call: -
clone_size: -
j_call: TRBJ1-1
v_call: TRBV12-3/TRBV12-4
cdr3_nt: TGTGCCAGCAGTTTCCCCACTGAAGCTTTCTTT
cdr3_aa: CASSFPTEAFF

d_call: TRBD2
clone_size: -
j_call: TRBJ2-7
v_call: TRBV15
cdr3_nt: TGTGCCACCAGCAGAGCTGGAGCGGGGGGGGCCTACGAGCAGTACTTC
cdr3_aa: CATSRAGAGGAYEQYF

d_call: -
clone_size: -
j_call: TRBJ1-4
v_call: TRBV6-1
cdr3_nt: TGTGCCAGCAGTGAAATCTCTGGGGAAAAACTGTTTTTT
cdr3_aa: CASSEISGEKLFF

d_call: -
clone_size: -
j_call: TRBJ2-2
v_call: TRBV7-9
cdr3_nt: TGTGCCAGCAGCAACCCGGGGGCGCGCACCGGGGAGCTGTTTTTT
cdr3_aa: CASSNPGARTGELFF

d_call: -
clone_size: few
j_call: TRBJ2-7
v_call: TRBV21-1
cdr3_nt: TGTGCCAGCACCTCCCCAGGTTTCGGGCCCTACGAGCAGTACTTC
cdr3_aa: CASTSPGFGPYEQYF

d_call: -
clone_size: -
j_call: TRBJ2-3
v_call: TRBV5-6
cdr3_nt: TGTGCCAGCAGCTTGGGTTATACACGAGCAGATACGCAGTATTTT
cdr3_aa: CASSLGYTRADTQYF